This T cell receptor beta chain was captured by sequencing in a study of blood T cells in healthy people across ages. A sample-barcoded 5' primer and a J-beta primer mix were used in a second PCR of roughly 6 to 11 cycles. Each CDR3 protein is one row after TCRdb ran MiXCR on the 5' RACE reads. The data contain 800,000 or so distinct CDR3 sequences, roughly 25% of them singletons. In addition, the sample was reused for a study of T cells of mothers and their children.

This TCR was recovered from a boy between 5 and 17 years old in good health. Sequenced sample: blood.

The DNA for the CDR3 is TGCAGTGCTAACAGGGGGGTCAGGTACGAGCAGTACTTC. This sequence encodes CSANRGVRYEQYF. The genes are TRBV20-1 and TRBJ2-5; 8 bases line up with TRBD1. The closer fit of TRBJ2-7 to the DNA end suggests the J call may be wrong. The V gene's germline CDR1 is DFQATT and CDR2 SNEGSKA (reference sequence). This CDR3 has 13 amino acids.